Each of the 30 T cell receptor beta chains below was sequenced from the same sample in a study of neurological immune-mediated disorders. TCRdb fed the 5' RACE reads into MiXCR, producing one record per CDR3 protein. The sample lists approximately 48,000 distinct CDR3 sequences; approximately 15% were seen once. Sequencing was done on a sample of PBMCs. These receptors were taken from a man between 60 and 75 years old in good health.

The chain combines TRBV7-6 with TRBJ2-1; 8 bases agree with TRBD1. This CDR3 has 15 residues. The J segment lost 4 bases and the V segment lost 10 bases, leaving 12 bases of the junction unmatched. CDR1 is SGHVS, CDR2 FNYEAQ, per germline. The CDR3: CANSTYRDRYNEQFF. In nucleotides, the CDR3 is TGTGCCAATAGCACCTACCGGGACAGGTACAATGAGCAGTTCTTC.

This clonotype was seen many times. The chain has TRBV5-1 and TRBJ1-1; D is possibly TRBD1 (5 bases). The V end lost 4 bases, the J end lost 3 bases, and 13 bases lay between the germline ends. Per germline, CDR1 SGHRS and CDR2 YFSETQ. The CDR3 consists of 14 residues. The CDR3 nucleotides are TGCGCCAGCAGCCCGGTGGGGGGGGACACTGAAGCTTTCTTT. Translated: CASSPVGGDTEAFF.

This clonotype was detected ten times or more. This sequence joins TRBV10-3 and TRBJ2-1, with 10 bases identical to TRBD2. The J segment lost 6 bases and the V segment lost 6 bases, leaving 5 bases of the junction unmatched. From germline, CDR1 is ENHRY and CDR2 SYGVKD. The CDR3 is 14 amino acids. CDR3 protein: CAIRRLAGTNEQFF. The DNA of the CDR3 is TGTGCCATCAGAAGACTAGCGGGTACCAATGAGCAGTTCTTC.

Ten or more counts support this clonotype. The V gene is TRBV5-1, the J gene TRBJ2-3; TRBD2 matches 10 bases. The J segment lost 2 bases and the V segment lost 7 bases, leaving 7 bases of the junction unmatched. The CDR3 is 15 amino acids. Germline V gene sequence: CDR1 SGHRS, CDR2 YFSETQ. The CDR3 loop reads CASSSGRADTDTQYF. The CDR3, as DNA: TGCGCCAGCTCCAGCGGGAGGGCCGACACAGATACGCAGTATTTT.

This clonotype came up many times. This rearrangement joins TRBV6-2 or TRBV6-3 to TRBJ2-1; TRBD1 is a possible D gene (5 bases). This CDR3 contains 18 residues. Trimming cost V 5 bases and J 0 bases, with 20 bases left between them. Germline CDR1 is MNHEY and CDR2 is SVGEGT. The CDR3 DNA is TGTGCCAGCAGTCTTCCCCAGGGTTTAGGCAGCTCCTACAATGAGCAGTTCTTC. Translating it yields CASSLPQGLGSSYNEQFF.

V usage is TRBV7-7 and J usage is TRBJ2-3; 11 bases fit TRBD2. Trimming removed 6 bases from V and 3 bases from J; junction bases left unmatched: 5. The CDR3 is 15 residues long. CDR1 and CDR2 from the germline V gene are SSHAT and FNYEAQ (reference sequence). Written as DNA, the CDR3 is TGTGCCAGCAGTCCGGGACTAGCGGAAACAGATACGCAGTATTTT. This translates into CASSPGLAETDTQYF.

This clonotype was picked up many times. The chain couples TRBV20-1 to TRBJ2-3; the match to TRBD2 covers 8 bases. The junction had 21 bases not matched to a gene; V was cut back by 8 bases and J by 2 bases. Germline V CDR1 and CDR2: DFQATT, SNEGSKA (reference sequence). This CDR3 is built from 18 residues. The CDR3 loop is CSPGPTPAGAKTTDTQYF. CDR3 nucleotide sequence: TGCAGTCCCGGGCCAACCCCAGCGGGAGCAAAAACCACAGATACGCAGTATTTT.

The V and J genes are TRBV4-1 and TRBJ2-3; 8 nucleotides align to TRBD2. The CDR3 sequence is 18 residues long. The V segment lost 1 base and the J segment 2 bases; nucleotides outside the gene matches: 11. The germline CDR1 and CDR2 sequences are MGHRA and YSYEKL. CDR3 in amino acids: CASSQGGGAGDPTDTQYF. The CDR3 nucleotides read TGCGCCAGCAGCCAAGGAGGAGGAGCGGGAGATCCCACAGATACGCAGTATTTT.

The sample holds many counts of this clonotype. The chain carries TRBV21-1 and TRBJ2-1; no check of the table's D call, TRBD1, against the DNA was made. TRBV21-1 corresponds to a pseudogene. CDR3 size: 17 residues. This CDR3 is CASSCPRAARPSNEQFF. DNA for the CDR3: TGTGCCAGCAGCTGCCCTAGGGCGGCTCGACCCTCCAATGAGCAGTTCTTC.

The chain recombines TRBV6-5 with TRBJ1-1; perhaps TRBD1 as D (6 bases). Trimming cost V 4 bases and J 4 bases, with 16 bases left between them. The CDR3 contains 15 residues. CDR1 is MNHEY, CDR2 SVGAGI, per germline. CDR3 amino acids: CASSSRGQRGTEAFF. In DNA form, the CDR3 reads TGTGCCAGCAGTTCCCGGGGGCAAAGAGGCACTGAAGCTTTCTTT.

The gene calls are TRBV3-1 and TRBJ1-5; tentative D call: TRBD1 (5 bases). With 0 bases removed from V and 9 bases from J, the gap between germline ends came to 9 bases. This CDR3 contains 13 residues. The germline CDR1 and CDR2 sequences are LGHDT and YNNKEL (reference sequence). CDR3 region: CASSQEVGVPQHF. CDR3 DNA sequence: TGTGCCAGCAGCCAAGAGGTGGGGGTGCCCCAGCATTTT.

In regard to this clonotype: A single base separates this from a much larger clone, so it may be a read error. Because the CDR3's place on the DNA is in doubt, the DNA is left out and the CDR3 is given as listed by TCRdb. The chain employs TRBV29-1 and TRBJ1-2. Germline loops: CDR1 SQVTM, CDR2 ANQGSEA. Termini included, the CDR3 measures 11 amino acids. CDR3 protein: CSVEFGYGSTF.

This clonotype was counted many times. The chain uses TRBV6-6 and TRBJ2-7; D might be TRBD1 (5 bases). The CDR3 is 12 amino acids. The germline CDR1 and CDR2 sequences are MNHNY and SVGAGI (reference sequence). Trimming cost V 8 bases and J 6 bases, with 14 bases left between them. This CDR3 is CASGQGVSEQYF. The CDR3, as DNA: TGTGCCAGCGGGCAGGGTGTATCCGAGCAGTACTTC.

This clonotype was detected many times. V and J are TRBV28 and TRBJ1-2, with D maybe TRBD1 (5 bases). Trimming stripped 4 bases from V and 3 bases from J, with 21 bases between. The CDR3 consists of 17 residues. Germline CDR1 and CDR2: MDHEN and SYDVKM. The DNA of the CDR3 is TGTGCCAGCAGTTCGGGGGGGGTGGACCAGGATCACTATGGCTACACCTTC. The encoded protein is CASSSGGVDQDHYGYTF.

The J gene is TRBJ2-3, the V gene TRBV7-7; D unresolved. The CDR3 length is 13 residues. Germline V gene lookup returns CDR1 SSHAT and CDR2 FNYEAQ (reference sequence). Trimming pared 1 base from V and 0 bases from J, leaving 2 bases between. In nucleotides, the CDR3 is TGTGCCAGCAGCTTAGAAAGCACAGATACGCAGTATTTT. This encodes CASSLESTDTQYF.

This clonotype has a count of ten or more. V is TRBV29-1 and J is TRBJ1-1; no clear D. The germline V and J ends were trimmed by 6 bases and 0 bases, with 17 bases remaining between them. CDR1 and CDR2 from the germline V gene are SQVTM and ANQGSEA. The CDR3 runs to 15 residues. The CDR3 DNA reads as TGCAGCGTCGAGGACTATCGCGGCCTGAACACTGAAGCTTTCTTT. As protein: CSVEDYRGLNTEAFF.

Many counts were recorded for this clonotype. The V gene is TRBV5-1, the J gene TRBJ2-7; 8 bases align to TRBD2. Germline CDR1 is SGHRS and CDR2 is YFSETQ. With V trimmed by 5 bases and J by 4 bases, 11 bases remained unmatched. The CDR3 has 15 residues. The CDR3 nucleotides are TGCGCCAGCAGGACCGGGACTAGAGTAGAATACGAGCAGTACTTC. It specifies CASRTGTRVEYEQYF.

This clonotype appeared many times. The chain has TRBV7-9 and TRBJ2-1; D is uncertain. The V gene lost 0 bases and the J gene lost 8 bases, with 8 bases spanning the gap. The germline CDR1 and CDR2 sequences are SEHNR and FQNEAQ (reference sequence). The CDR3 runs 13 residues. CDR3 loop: CASSLAPAHEQFF. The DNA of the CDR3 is TGTGCCAGCAGCTTAGCGCCAGCCCATGAGCAGTTCTTC.

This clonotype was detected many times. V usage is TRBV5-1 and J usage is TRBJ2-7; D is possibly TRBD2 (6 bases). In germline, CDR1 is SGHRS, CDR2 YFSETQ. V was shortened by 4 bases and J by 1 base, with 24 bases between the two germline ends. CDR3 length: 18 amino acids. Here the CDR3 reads CASSPSPYLARGSYEQYF. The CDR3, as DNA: TGCGCCAGCAGCCCCTCCCCCTATCTAGCGAGGGGATCCTACGAGCAGTACTTC. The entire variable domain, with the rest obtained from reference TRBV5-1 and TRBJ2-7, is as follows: KAGVTQTPRYLIKTRGQQVTLSCSPISGHRSVSWYQQTPGQGLQFLFEYFSETQRNKGNFPGRFSGRQFSNSRSEMNVSTLELGDSALYLCASSPSPYLARGSYEQYFGPGTRLTVT.

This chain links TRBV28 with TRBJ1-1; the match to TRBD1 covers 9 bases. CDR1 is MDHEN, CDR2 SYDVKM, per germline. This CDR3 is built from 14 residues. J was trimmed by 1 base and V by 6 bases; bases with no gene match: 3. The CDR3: CASRKQGANTEAFF. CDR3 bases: TGTGCCAGCAGAAAACAGGGGGCGAACACTGAAGCTTTCTTT.

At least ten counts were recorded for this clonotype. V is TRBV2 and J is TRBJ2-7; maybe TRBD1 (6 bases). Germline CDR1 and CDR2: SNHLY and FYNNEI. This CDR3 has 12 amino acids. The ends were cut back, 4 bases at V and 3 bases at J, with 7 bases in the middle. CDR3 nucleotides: TGTGCCAGCAGTGCGGACAGCTACGAGCAGTACTTC. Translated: CASSADSYEQYF.

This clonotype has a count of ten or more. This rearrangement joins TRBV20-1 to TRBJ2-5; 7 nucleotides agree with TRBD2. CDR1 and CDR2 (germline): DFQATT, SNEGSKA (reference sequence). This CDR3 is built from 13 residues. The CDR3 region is CIPGGLAQETQYF. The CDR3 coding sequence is TGCATTCCGGGGGGTCTAGCGCAAGAGACCCAGTACTTC.

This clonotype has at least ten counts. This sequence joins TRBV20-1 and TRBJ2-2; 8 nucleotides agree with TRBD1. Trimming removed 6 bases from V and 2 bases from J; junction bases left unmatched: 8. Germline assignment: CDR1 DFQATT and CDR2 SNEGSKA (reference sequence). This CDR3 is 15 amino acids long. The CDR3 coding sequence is TGCAGTGCCGAAGGGGGGACAGGAAACACCGGGGAGCTGTTTTTT. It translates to CSAEGGTGNTGELFF.

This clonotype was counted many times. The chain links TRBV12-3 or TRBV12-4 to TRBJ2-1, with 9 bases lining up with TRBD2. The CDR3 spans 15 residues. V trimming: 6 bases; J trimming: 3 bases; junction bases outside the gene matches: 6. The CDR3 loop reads CASRAGGPLYNEQFF. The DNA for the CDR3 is TGTGCCAGCAGAGCGGGAGGCCCCCTCTACAATGAGCAGTTCTTC.

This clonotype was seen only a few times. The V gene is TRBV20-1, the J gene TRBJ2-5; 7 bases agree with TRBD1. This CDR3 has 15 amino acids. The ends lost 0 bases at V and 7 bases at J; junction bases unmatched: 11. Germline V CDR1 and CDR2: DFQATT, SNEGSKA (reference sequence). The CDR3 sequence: CSARDEQGYLPTQYF. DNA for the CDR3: TGCAGTGCTAGAGATGAACAGGGGTACCTCCCGACCCAGTACTTC.

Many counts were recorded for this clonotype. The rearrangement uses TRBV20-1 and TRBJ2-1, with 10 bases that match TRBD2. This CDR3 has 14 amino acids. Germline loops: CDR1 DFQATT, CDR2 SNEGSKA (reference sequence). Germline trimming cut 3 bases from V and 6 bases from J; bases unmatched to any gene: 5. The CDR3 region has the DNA TGCAGTGCTAGCCGGCTAGCGGGAGTCAATGAGCAGTTCTTC. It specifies CSASRLAGVNEQFF.

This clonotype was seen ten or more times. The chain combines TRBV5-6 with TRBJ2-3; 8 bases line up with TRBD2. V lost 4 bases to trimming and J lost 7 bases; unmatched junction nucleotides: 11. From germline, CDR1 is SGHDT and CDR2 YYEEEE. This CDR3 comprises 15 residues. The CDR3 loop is CASSHIAGLRNTQYF. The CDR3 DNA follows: TGTGCCAGCAGCCACATAGCGGGACTTAGGAATACGCAGTATTTT.

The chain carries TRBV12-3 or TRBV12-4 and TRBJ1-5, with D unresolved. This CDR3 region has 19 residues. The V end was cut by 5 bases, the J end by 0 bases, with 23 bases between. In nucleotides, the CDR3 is TGTGCCAGCAGTCTCCCCCCGGTAGCGACCGTGGGTAGCAATCAGCCCCAGCATTTT. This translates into CASSLPPVATVGSNQPQHF.

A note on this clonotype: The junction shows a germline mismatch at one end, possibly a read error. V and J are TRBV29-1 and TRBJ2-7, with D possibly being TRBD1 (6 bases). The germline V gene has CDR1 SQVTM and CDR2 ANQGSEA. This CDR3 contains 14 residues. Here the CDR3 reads CSAKTGTWSYKQYF. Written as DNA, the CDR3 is TGCAGCGCTAAGACCGGGACATGGTCCTACAAGCAGTACTTC.

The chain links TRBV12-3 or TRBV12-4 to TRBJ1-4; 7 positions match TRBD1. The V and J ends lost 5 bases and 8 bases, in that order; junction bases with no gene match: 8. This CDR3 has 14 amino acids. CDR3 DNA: TGTGCCAGCAGTATCCATACAGGGGACGAAAAACTGTTTTTT. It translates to CASSIHTGDEKLFF.